This T cell receptor beta chain was observed in a study of blood T cell repertoires in COVID-19. The V gene end was trimmed by 0 bases and the J gene end by 2 bases; junction bases not matched to a gene: 12. Germline V gives CDR1 SGHRS, CDR2 YFSETQ. CDR3 size: 19 residues. Using immunoSEQ multiplex PCR, the repertoire was profiled, and TCRdb retains in-frame clones only, with some absent. There are 60,000 to 90,000 clones in the sample; about four fifths occur only once, and roughly 3.5% lies in the top ten. The chain recombines TRBV5-1 with TRBJ2-3, with 10 nucleotides matching TRBD2. The sequencing input was peripheral blood. This TCR was sampled from a man aged 50 or older with acute or convalescent COVID-19. In DNA form, the CDR3 reads TGCGCCAGCAGCTTGGGCGGTGAGGCTAGCGGGAGACTCACAGATACGCAGTATTTT. It encodes CASSLGGEASGRLTDTQYF.